This TCR beta chain appears in the sequencing data of a study of blood T cell repertoires in COVID-19. Across the study: Sites in the United States, Italy and Spain provided acute and convalescent COVID-19 samples. T cells, B-cell-depleted T cells, or PBMCs provided the cDNA or gDNA that served as material.

In the authors' workflow: Reference gene primers were amplified, and this amplification served to estimate nucleated cell counts. Sequenced by immunoSEQ multiplex PCR; TCRdb stores in-frame clones only, minus some. V and J calls and clone size are copied from that table; D and trimming were computed from the DNA. The sample includes approximately 310,000 clones, about 89% seen only once; the top ten take 6.5% to 9.5%. The CDR3 loop spans 16 amino acids. The ends were cut back, 0 bases at V and 6 bases at J, with 14 bases in the middle. Germline V gene lookup returns CDR1 MNHEY and CDR2 SVGAGI. The chain combines TRBV6-5 with TRBJ1-4, with D tentatively TRBD1 (6 bases). This TCR was recovered from a woman aged 50 to 60 who had recovered from COVID-19. Material: peripheral blood. The DNA of the CDR3 is TGTGCCAGCAGTTACTCGACGGGACATAACCATGAAAAACTGTTTTTT. Translation gives CASSYSTGHNHEKLFF.